The clone carrying this T cell receptor beta chain was counted ten times or more. Its specificity is unknown. This sample was taken from a study of molecular identifiers for immune sequencing clone quantification. Findings and caveats of the study: Barcodes shared by identical TCR molecules could lead to underestimated sizes of highly expanded clones.

This CDR3 has 12 residues. Germline CDR1 is SNHLY and CDR2 is FYNNEI. V lost 9 bases and J lost 1, with 9 bases in between. Generation of bulk TCR libraries relied on previously described methods and listed TCR primers. Each CDR3 protein gets one entry after TCRdb re-called the PCR reads with MiXCR. The table lists around 82,000 distinct CDR3 sequences, about 20% of them singletons. A CD8+CD4-CCR7+CD45RA+ gate was used to sort naive CD8 T cells. The receptor comes from a human donor in good health. Some libraries in this study had Jurkat cell RNA spiked in. The V gene is TRBV2, the J gene TRBJ1-1, with no clear D. Material: naive CD8+ T cells from blood, with Jurkat cell RNA spiked in. The subset: FACS-sorted CD8+CD4-CCR7+CD45RA+ naive T cells. CDR3 DNA: TGTGCCAGTTTTCCGGAGAACACTGAAGCTTTCTTT. It translates to CASFPENTEAFF. Full variable domain (rest looked up from reference TRBV2 and TRBJ1-1): EPEVTQTPSHQVTQMGQEVILRCVPISNHLYFYWYRQILGQKVEFLVSFYNNEISEKSEIFDDQFSVERPDGSNFTLKIRSTKLEDSAMYFCASFPENTEAFFGQGTRLTVV.